The source of this T cell receptor beta chain is a study of tumor-infiltrating lymphocytes in primary liver carcinoma. Study summary: The study included patients who were men and women aged 30 to 69 years.

With V trimmed by 2 bases and J by 1 base, 12 bases remained unmatched. The CDR3 is 18 residues long. Extraction also yielded germline DNA, while blood RNA was obtained from unsorted whole blood. The study enrolled treatment-naive patients with chronic HBV infection. A primer in the constant region served to generate TCR beta cDNA from about 480 ng of total RNA. Slightly modified ARM-PCR served as the procedure for the TCR beta libraries. These libraries came from three rounds of nested multiplex PCR. Investigators reported that the first two PCR rounds, at around 10 cycles each, used TRBV1-TRBV30 forward primers with a C-beta reverse primer. TCRdb re-called the multiplex PCR reads through MiXCR, storing one row per CDR3 protein. The sample records nearly 200,000 distinct CDR3 sequences, roughly 61% being singletons.

Sequencing used peripheral blood. The chain has TRBV12-3 or TRBV12-4 and TRBJ1-1; 8 bases line up with TRBD1. This receptor was identified in a woman aged 55-70 years with primary liver carcinoma and hepatitis B virus infection. CDR3 region: CASSLWQGATARNTEAFF. The CDR3 DNA follows: TGTGCCAGCAGTTTATGGCAGGGGGCAACTGCTAGGAACACTGAAGCTTTCTTT.